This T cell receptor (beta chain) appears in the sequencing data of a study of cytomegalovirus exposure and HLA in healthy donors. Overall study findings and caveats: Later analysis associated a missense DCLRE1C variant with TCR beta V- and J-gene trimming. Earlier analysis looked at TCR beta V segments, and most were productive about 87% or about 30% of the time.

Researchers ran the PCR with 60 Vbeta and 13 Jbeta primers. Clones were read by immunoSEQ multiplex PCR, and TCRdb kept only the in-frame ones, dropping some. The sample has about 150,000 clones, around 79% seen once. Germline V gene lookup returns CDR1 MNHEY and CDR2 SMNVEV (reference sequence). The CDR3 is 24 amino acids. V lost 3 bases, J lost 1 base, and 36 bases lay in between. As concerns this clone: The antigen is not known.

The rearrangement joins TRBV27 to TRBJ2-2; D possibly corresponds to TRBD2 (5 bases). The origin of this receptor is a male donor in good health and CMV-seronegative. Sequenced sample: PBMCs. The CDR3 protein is CASSFRPRVPGGGGSMKNTGELFF. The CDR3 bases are TGTGCCAGCAGTTTCCGCCCGCGAGTTCCAGGAGGTGGTGGTTCGATGAAGAACACCGGGGAGCTGTTTTTT.